The subject of this entry is one TCR beta chain. Only in-frame clones appear in the TCRdb table, and some are missing; sequencing was by immunoSEQ multiplex PCR. The table has around 200,000 clones, roughly 87% seen once; the top ten hold under 2.5%. The entry originates in a study of blood T cell repertoires in COVID-19. V shed 7 bases, J shed 2 bases, and the junction held 12 bases outside the gene matches. The CDR3 spans 15 residues. Germline V gene data show CDR1 as GTSNPN and CDR2 as SVGIG (reference sequence). The sequence was collected from a man aged 40-55 years with active or convalescent COVID-19. The sequenced sample consisted of peripheral blood. The genes are TRBV30 and TRBJ1-1; 8 positions match TRBD1. The CDR3 nucleotides read TGTGCCTCAACGGCGGGACAGGCCTATAACACTGAAGCTTTCTTT. Its protein product is CASTAGQAYNTEAFF. Full variable domain (missing parts from reference TRBV30 and TRBJ1-1): SQTIHQWPATLVQPVGSPLSLECTVEGTSNPNLYWYRQAAGRGLQLLFYSVGIGQISSEVPQNLSASRPQDRQFILSSKKLLLSDSGFYLCASTAGQAYNTEAFFGQGTRLTVV.